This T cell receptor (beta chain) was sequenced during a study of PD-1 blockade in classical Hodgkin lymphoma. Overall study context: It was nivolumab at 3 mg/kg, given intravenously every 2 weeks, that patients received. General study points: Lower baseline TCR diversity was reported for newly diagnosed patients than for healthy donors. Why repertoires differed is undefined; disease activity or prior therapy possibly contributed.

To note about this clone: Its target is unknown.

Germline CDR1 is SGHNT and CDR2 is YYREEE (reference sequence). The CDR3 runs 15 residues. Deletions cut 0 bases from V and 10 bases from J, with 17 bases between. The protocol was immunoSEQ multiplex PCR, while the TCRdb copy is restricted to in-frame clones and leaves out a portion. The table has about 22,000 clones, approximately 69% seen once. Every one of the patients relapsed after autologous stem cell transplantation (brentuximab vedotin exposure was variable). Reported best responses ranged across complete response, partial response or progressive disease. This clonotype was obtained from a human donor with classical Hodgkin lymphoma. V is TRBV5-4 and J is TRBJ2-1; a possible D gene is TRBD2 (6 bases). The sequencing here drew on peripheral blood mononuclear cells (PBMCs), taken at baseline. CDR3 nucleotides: TGTGCCAGCAGCTTGGGACTAGGGTGGGGTGACGAGCAGTTCTTC. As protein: CASSLGLGWGDEQFF.